The 20 T cell receptor beta chains below were found in one sample sequenced in a study of Graves' ophthalmopathy and Graves' hyperthyroidism (dated by TCRdb to 2016 to 2019). The sequencer listed for this sample is Illumina HiSeq 2000. TCR beta CDR3 regions were amplified from RNA transcripts for repertoire sequencing. HTBI primers and the Qiagen OneStep RT-PCR kit were used in a first-round RT-PCR, which was followed by a second-round multiplex PCR, size selection and purification. TCRdb reprocessed the public reads (quality trimming at Q25 with fastp, clone calling with MiXCR) and kept in-frame beta chains. Every CDR3 protein is listed once, alongside the most common genes and DNA of its rows. This sample is represented by approximately 380,000 distinct CDR3 sequences; more than 20% of them were singletons. Of the sample, under 3.5% is held by the ten largest clones. Source material: peripheral blood. All receptors come from a woman aged 18-35 years with stable Graves' hyperthyroidism. Donor details come from another sample of the same person, matched by shared clones.

In its sample, this clonotype was seen a few times. J is TRBJ2-2 and V is TRBV18; TRBD1 agrees at 8 bases. In germline, CDR1 is KGHSH, CDR2 LQKENI. The CDR3 has 16 amino acids. Trimming cost V 2 bases and J 2 bases; bases outside gene matches: 4. The CDR3 DNA follows: TGTGCCAGCTCACCATACCAGGGGGCAAACACCGGGGAGCTGTTTTTT. Its protein product is CASSPYQGANTGELFF.

This clonotype was counted at least ten times. The rearrangement uses TRBV11-2 and TRBJ1-6, with TRBD1 identical over 7 bases. CDR1 and CDR2 (germline): SGHAT, FQNNGV. With 6 bases clipped from V and 0 bases from J, the junction kept 11 bases outside the gene matches. This CDR3 has 18 residues. CDR3 residues: CASRYRLQGSSYNSPLHF. CDR3 DNA sequence: TGTGCCAGCAGATACCGATTACAGGGGTCCTCCTATAATTCACCCCTCCACTTT.

This clonotype was counted ten times or more. J is TRBJ1-2 and V is TRBV5-1; no reliable D call. Per germline, CDR1 SGHRS and CDR2 YFSETQ. There are 16 residues in the CDR3. V was pared by 5 bases and J by 5 bases, with 22 bases between. Here the CDR3 reads CASRRLWAWGDYGYTF. The CDR3 coding sequence is TGCGCCAGCAGAAGATTATGGGCATGGGGAGATTATGGCTACACCTTC.

There are many counts of this clonotype. This chain connects TRBV14 to TRBJ2-7; D is possibly TRBD2 (5 bases). Germline assignment: CDR1 SGHDN and CDR2 FVKESK. V was pared by 0 bases and J by 0 bases, with 12 bases between. CDR3 length: 16 residues. The CDR3 coding sequence is TGTGCCAGCAGCCAAGAAGTCGCGGGCATCTCCTACGAGCAGTACTTC. It translates to CASSQEVAGISYEQYF.

This clonotype occurred a few times. This may stem from a read error, because a much larger clone lies one nucleotide away. The chain has TRBV19 and TRBJ1-5, with a weak D call TRBD1 (5 bases). V gave up 5 bases and J gave up 5 bases, with 16 bases separating them. The CDR3 is 15 residues long. The germline CDR1 and CDR2 sequences are LNHDA and SQIVND (reference sequence). The CDR3 DNA reads as TGTGCCAGTAGTGTCGGGGCAGGGAAAGATCAGCCCCAGCATTTT. It translates to CASSVGAGKDQPQHF.

The table lists this clonotype with many counts. This chain uses TRBV30 with TRBJ2-5; tentatively, D is TRBD2 (6 bases). Trimming removed 3 bases from V and 5 bases from J, with 13 bases in between. The CDR3 runs to 13 residues. The V gene's germline CDR1 is GTSNPN and CDR2 SVGIG (reference sequence). The CDR3 DNA follows: TGTGCCTGGAGAGGTGGGGCGGGGGAGACCCAGTACTTC. Its translation is CAWRGGAGETQYF.

A few counts support this clonotype. The chain couples TRBV19 to TRBJ1-2; TRBD1 matches 8 bases. The germline CDR1 and CDR2 sequences are LNHDA and SQIVND (reference sequence). CDR3 length: 15 amino acids. The V segment lost 9 bases and the J segment 6 bases; nucleotides outside the gene matches: 15. This CDR3 reads CASHPTGQAGDGYTF. DNA of the CDR3: TGTGCCAGCCACCCTACGGGACAGGCTGGGGATGGCTACACCTTC.

DNA of the CDR3: TGTGCCAGCACCCCCAGAGGGCTAGCGGGAGAGTACGGGGAGCTGTTTTTT. Translating it yields CASTPRGLAGEYGELFF. The V gene is TRBV12-3 or TRBV12-4, the J gene TRBJ2-2; 10 nucleotides align to TRBD2. After removal of 7 bases from V and 7 bases from J, the junction contained 15 bases not matched to a gene. The CDR3 runs to 17 residues.

The rearrangement uses TRBV25-1 and TRBJ1-2, with a tentative D call TRBD1 (5 bases). The length of the CDR3 is 11 residues. Germline assignment: CDR1 MGHDK and CDR2 SYGVNS. V gave up 4 bases and J gave up 10 bases, with 10 bases separating them. The CDR3 reads CASSGYRTYTF. In nucleotides, the CDR3 is TGTGCCAGCAGTGGATACAGGACCTACACCTTC.

Only a few counts were recorded for this clonotype. A read error may be the cause here, since a much bigger clone is one base away. The rearrangement uses TRBV29-1 and TRBJ2-7; D possibly uses TRBD1 or TRBD2 (6 bases each). Germline CDR1 reads SQVTM; CDR2 reads ANQGSEA. The length of the CDR3 is 15 residues. CDR3 sequence (DNA): TGCAGCGTTGGCCCCGGGCAGGGGAGGTTCTACGGGCAGTACTTC. The encoded protein is CSVGPGQGRFYGQYF.

In its sample, this clonotype was seen many times. V is TRBV11-2 and J is TRBJ2-5; the D is unclear. This CDR3 contains 16 residues. Germline CDR1 SGHAT, CDR2 FQNNGV. Trimming pared 5 bases from V and 2 bases from J, leaving 18 bases between. CDR3 in amino acids: CASSEWIGVKQETQYF. DNA of the CDR3: TGTGCCAGCAGCGAGTGGATCGGCGTAAAACAAGAGACCCAGTACTTC.

This clonotype occurred many times. The chain couples TRBV20-1 to TRBJ2-7; no clear D gene. CDR3 length: 12 amino acids. CDR1 DFQATT and CDR2 SNEGSKA come from the germline V gene (reference sequence). V was clipped by 1 base and J by 2 bases, with 6 bases between them. In DNA, the CDR3 is TGCAGTGCTAGAGTAAGGGCCTACGAGCAGTACTTC. Protein: CSARVRAYEQYF.

This clonotype was found many times. The chain carries TRBV29-1 and TRBJ2-7; 14 nucleotides align to TRBD2. The CDR3 is made up of 14 amino acids. The germline V gene encodes CDR1 SQVTM and CDR2 ANQGSEA. V trimming: 6 bases; J trimming: 6 bases; junction bases outside the gene matches: 7. The CDR3 is CSVRGLAGVGEQYF. The CDR3 nucleotides are TGCAGCGTCAGGGGACTAGCGGGAGTGGGCGAGCAGTACTTC.

This clonotype occurred many times. V and J are TRBV4-3 and TRBJ2-7, with D possibly TRBD2 on 6 matching bases. Trimming stripped 1 base from V and 5 bases from J, with 12 bases between. Germline V gene data show CDR1 as LGHNA and CDR2 as YSLEER. The CDR3 runs to 14 residues. Here the CDR3 DNA reads TGCGCCAGCAGCCAAGGCAGGGACTTACACGAGCAGTACTTC. It codes for CASSQGRDLHEQYF.

This clonotype occurred once. The chain couples TRBV27 to TRBJ2-7; no definite D call. Germline-derived CDR1 and CDR2 are MNHEY and SMNVEV (reference sequence). The CDR3 length is 13 residues. V dropped 3 bases and J dropped 3 bases, with 9 bases sitting between them. DNA of the CDR3: TGTGCCAGCAGTTTTGGGCCGTACTACGAGCAGTACTTC. Its translation is CASSFGPYYEQYF.

There are many counts of this clonotype. The V call is TRBV12-3 or TRBV12-4, the J call TRBJ1-2; 7 bases align to TRBD1. Losses at the gene ends were 3 bases for V and 0 bases for J; bases not matched to a gene: 7. This CDR3 has 16 amino acids. The chain's CDR3 is CASSFPGDRANYGYTF. CDR3 coding DNA: TGTGCCAGCAGTTTCCCAGGAGACAGGGCTAACTATGGCTACACCTTC.

The V call is TRBV2, the J call TRBJ2-5, with D possibly matching TRBD1 (5 bases). This CDR3 region has 17 residues. In germline, CDR1 is SNHLY, CDR2 FYNNEI. Between the trimmed V and J ends, which lost 5 bases and 0 bases, there was a span of 19 bases. The CDR3 nucleotides are TGTGCCAGCAGTCCACGCCAAGGGGCGCGAAACCAAGAGACCCAGTACTTC. This encodes CASSPRQGARNQETQYF.

This clonotype was seen many times. The chain uses TRBV6-5 and TRBJ1-1, with TRBD1 identical over 8 bases. Germline values: CDR1 MNHEY, CDR2 SVGAGI. V dropped 1 base and J dropped 7; count of bases not matched to a gene: 5. CDR3 length: 14 amino acids. CDR3 nucleotide sequence: TGTGCCAGCAGTTACTGGGACAGGACGAGTGAAGCTTTCTTT. Translation: CASSYWDRTSEAFF.

This clonotype was recorded once. The rearrangement uses TRBV12-3 or TRBV12-4 and TRBJ2-3; 10 positions agree with TRBD2. The CDR3 sequence is 15 residues long. Trimming removed 10 bases from V and 3 bases from J; junction bases left unmatched: 10. CDR3 residues: CATARASGRTDTQYF. CDR3 nucleotide sequence: TGTGCCACCGCAAGGGCTAGCGGGAGAACAGATACGCAGTATTTT.

The sample holds many counts of this clonotype. V is TRBV2 and J is TRBJ2-7; 8 positions match TRBD1. J lost 4 bases, V lost 7 bases, and 3 bases had no gene match. The CDR3 covers 12 residues. Germline V gene data show CDR1 as SNHLY and CDR2 as FYNNEI. Written as DNA, the CDR3 is TGTGCCAGCACCACAGGGGGATACGAGCAGTACTTC. Translation gives CASTTGGYEQYF.